This T cell receptor (beta chain) was captured in a study of T cells after yellow fever vaccination. Study-wide results and caveats: Few clonotypes appeared in both CD4 and CD8 compartments. The secondary response showed a weaker magnitude and a faster peak, day 5 versus 15. After the booster, nearly 98% of CD4 and more than 75% of CD8 primary-response clones were re-detected.

With regard to this clonotype: Its specificity is unknown.

5'RACE template switching added a universal primer site and UMIs to TCR cDNA. TCRdb independently ran MiXCR on the 5' RACE reads; one entry per CDR3 protein. The table shows about 210,000 distinct CDR3 sequences, with roughly 3.3% occurring only once. This receptor was identified in a young man who received the YFV17D yellow fever vaccine. The sequencing used CD4+ T cells sorted from PBMCs, collected 10 days after the yellow fever booster vaccination.

The CDR3 DNA reads TGTGCCAGCGTAGGACAGGGAAACTATGGCTACACCTTC. Amino acid sequence: CASVGQGNYGYTF. The chain carries TRBV6-1 and TRBJ1-2, with 8 bases that match TRBD1. V was clipped by 8 bases and J by 2 bases; unmatched bases: 4. This CDR3 is 13 amino acids long. Germline values: CDR1 MNHNS, CDR2 SASEGT.